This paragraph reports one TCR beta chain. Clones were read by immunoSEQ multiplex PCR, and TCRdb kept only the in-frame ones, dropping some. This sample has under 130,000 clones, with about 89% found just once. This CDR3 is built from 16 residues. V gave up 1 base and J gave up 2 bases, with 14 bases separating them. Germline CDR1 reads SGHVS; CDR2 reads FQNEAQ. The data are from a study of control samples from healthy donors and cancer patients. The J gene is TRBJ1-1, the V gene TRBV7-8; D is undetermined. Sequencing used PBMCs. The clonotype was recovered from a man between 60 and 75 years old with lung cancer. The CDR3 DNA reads TGTGCCAGCAGCTTAGTAGGCCAAGGCCTAAACACTGAAGCTTTCTTT. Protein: CASSLVGQGLNTEAFF.